Below, 29 T cell receptor beta chains from the same sample are listed, as sequenced in a study of T cell clonality in common variable immunodeficiency. Libraries were prepared by immunoSEQ multiplex PCR; TCRdb keeps only in-frame clonotypes and omits some of them. The sample was found to contain about 66,000 clones, and every one recurs. The source material was peripheral blood mononuclear cells. The origin of the receptors is a person aged 18-70 years in good health.

This clone was seen at least ten times. The sequenced fragment ends 3 residues before the CDR3 boundary, so the rest is inferred from the germline J gene. This chain links TRBV4-2 with TRBJ2-5; D may be TRBD1 (5 bases). The CDR3 consists of 14 residues. Trimming removed 4 bases at V and 3 bases at J, with 12 bases between. Germline lookup yields CDR1 LGHNA and CDR2 YNFKEQ. The CDR3 reads CASSPGPQKETQYF. The CDR3 bases that were read are TGTGCCAGCAGCCCAGGGCCGCAGAAAGAGACC.

This clone was recorded at least ten times. The sequenced fragment ends 3 residues before the CDR3 boundary, so the rest is inferred from the germline J gene. The rearrangement joins TRBV7-3 to TRBJ1-4; D uncertain. Trimming cost V 6 bases and J 3 bases, with 14 bases left between them. Germline V gene lookup returns CDR1 SGHTA and CDR2 FQGTGA. CDR3 length: 15 amino acids. The CDR3 DNA, read in part, is TGTGCCAGCAGTAATGGTCCCGGTCCTAATGAAAAA. Translated, it gives CASSNGPGPNEK. The entire CDR3 sequence reads CASSNGPGPNEKLFF.

This clone came up many times. The sequence runs out 3 residues before the end of the CDR3; the remainder is reconstructed from the germline J gene. The chain uses TRBV2 and TRBJ1-2; perhaps TRBD1 as D (6 bases). With 7 bases removed from V and 4 bases from J, the gap between germline ends came to 16 bases. Germline-derived CDR1 and CDR2 are SNHLY and FYNNEI. The CDR3 has 14 residues. The CDR3 bases that were read are TGTGCCAGCATCATTCGCACAGGGCCCTATGGC. This gives the protein CASIIRTGPYG. The complete CDR3 protein is CASIIRTGPYGYTF.

For this clone: The missing CDR3 end, 3 residues past where the read stops, is filled in from the germline J gene. The rearrangement joins TRBV13 to TRBJ2-7; 7 nucleotides match TRBD1. CDR1 and CDR2 (germline): PRHDT, FYEKMQ (reference sequence). With V trimmed by 6 bases and J by 0 bases, 5 bases remained unmatched. This CDR3 has 14 residues. CDR3 amino acids: CASRDRRTSYEQYF. Incomplete CDR3 DNA: TGTGCCAGCAGGGACAGGCGGACCTCCTACGAG.

This clone was recorded many times. The read finishes 3 residues shy of the CDR3 end, and the germline J gene is used to complete it. V gene TRBV18 combines with J gene TRBJ1-5; no clear D. Trimming cost V 3 bases and J 4 bases, with 16 bases left between them. Germline CDR1 KGHSH, CDR2 LQKENI. The CDR3 is 16 amino acids. The DNA read from the CDR3 is TGTGCCAGCTCACCCCGAGATGACTCGGGTAATCAGCCC. The encoded protein is CASSPRDDSGNQP. The entire CDR3 sequence reads CASSPRDDSGNQPQHF.

This clone was counted ten times or more. The part of the CDR3 DNA that was read is TGTGCCAGCAGCCAAGTGGTGGCGGGGGAGAACACCGGGGAG. Amino acids: CASSQVVAGENTGE. In full, the CDR3 reads CASSQVVAGENTGELFF. V usage is TRBV4-2 and J usage is TRBJ2-2; 7 bases fit TRBD2. Coverage ceases 3 residues before the CDR3 finishes, and the germline J gene fills in the end. The ends lost 1 base at V and 1 base at J; junction bases unmatched: 6. Per germline, CDR1 LGHNA and CDR2 YNFKEQ. The CDR3 extends over 17 amino acids.

This clone has at least ten counts. The read ends 3 residues before the CDR3 terminus; that terminus is restored from the germline J gene. The chain carries TRBV20-1 and TRBJ1-2; TRBD1 matches 8 bases. Germline V gene sequence: CDR1 DFQATT, CDR2 SNEGSKA (reference sequence). With V trimmed by 5 bases and J by 4 bases, 3 bases remained unmatched. The CDR3 totals 12 residues. The CDR3 DNA, read in part, is TGCAGTGCTCAGGGGGCTGCCTATGGC. Translating gives CSAQGAAYG. The CDR3 in its entirety is CSAQGAAYGYTF.

At least ten counts were recorded for this clone. The same CDR3 arises from other DNA sequences in this sample as well. The CDR3 sequence: CASRVEGSNTGELFF. The sequenced part of the CDR3 DNA is TGTGCCAGCAGGGTAGAAGGGTCCAACACCGGGGAG. This chain uses TRBV7-3 with TRBJ2-2; no clear D gene. The read ends 3 residues early relative to the CDR3; the germline J gene fills the gap. V lost 6 bases and J 2 bases, leaving 13 bases between the germline ends. The CDR3 spans 15 residues. The germline gives CDR1 SGHTA, CDR2 FQGTGA.

This clone was observed a handful of times. The read ends 3 residues early relative to the CDR3; the germline J gene fills the gap. The rearrangement links TRBV19 to TRBJ1-2, with 10 bases identical to TRBD1. Germline CDR1 is LNHDA and CDR2 is SQIVND (reference sequence). The CDR3 extends over 15 amino acids. CDR3 in amino acids: CASSIGGTGAHDYTF. CDR3 DNA (partial): TGTGCCAGTAGTATAGGTGGGACAGGGGCCCACGAC.

This clone came up many times. The CDR3 is cut off 3 residues early in the read; its end comes from the germline J gene. The genes are TRBV7-8 and TRBJ1-6; tentative D call: TRBD1 (6 bases). The germline gives CDR1 SGHVS, CDR2 FQNEAQ. The CDR3 runs 16 residues. V lost 1 base, J lost 8 bases, and 15 bases lay in between. The sequenced CDR3 bases are TGTGCCAGCAGCTTAGATTGGACAGAGCCGGATTCACCC. Translation gives CASSLDWTEPDSP. The CDR3, in full, reads CASSLDWTEPDSPLHF. The complete variable domain, with remaining parts taken from reference TRBV7-8 and TRBJ1-6, reads GAGVSQSPRYKVAKRGQDVALRCDPISGHVSLFWYQQALGQGPEFLTYFQNEAQLDKSGLPSDRFFAERPEGSVSTLKIQRTQQEDSAVYLCASSLDWTEPDSPLHFGNGTRLTVT.

CDR3 DNA (partial): TGTGCCAGCAGCTTAGCGCCCGAACTAGCGGGGTTCCACGAG. Its protein is CASSLAPELAGFHE. The full CDR3 reads CASSLAPELAGFHEQYF. The chain uses TRBV7-6 and TRBJ2-7, with 10 bases lining up with TRBD2. The CDR3 goes on 3 residues after the read ends, and that part is filled in from the germline J gene. The CDR3 runs to 17 residues. After removal of 0 bases from V and 5 bases from J, the junction contained 10 bases not matched to a gene. Germline CDR1 SGHVS, CDR2 FNYEAQ.

There are many counts of this clone. Coverage ceases 3 residues before the CDR3 finishes, and the germline J gene fills in the end. The chain couples TRBV10-3 to TRBJ2-1; D not certain. Per the germline V gene, CDR1 is ENHRY and CDR2 is SYGVKD. This CDR3 is 13 amino acids long. Trimming stripped 7 bases from V and 7 bases from J, with 14 bases between. CDR3 residues: CAINSLDWNEQFF. The covered CDR3 bases are TGTGCCATCAATTCCCTTGACTGGAATGAG.

This clone was seen at least ten times. The read terminates 3 residues before the CDR3 end, so the remaining end is supplied by the germline J gene. J is TRBJ2-7 and V is TRBV7-8, with 7 bases that match TRBD1. V lost 5 bases to trimming and J lost 2 bases; unmatched junction nucleotides: 15. CDR3 length: 17 residues. Germline CDR1 and CDR2: SGHVS and FQNEAQ. The sequenced part of the CDR3 DNA is TGTGCCAGCAGCCCGAGGGGGCTTATGGAGTGGACCTACGAG. Protein: CASSPRGLMEWTYE. The full-length CDR3 reads as CASSPRGLMEWTYEQYF.

This clone was recorded at least ten times. The read ends 3 residues before the CDR3 terminus; that terminus is restored from the germline J gene. V gene TRBV2 combines with J gene TRBJ2-6; D ambiguous. V dropped 4 bases and J dropped 4 bases, with 11 bases sitting between them. Germline V CDR1 and CDR2: SNHLY, FYNNEI. The CDR3 has 15 residues. CDR3 loop: CASSAQATGANVLTF. The DNA read from the CDR3 is TGTGCCAGCAGTGCTCAGGCGACGGGGGCCAACGTC.

This clone was recorded many times. The sequenced CDR3 bases are TGCGCCAGCAGCCTCCCACCGGGACAGGGGGTGGAAAAA. Translated, it gives CASSLPPGQGVEK. The whole CDR3 sequence reads CASSLPPGQGVEKLFF. The gene calls are TRBV4-1 and TRBJ1-4; 11 bases match TRBD1. The CDR3 end lies 3 residues beyond the end of the read and is filled in from the germline J gene. The CDR3 contains 16 residues. Germline lookup yields CDR1 MGHRA and CDR2 YSYEKL. The J segment lost 8 bases and the V segment lost 4 bases, leaving 9 bases of the junction unmatched.

In its sample, this clone was seen many times. The read falls 3 residues short of the CDR3 end, and the missing part is taken from the germline J gene. The chain carries TRBV7-9 and TRBJ1-1; D is possibly TRBD1 (5 bases). This CDR3 is built from 15 residues. Germline CDR1 and CDR2: SEHNR and FQNEAQ (reference sequence). The V and J ends lost 7 bases and 6 bases respectively, with 21 bases between them. The CDR3 bases that were read are TGTGCCAGCACCAAGGCAGATTGGGGCGGTTCTGAA. Amino acids: CASTKADWGGSE. The whole CDR3 is CASTKADWGGSEAFF.

In its sample, this clone was seen many times. Sequencing ends 3 residues short of the CDR3 end; the germline J gene provides the rest. V usage is TRBV18 and J usage is TRBJ1-4; TRBD1 matches 9 bases. Germline V gene sequence: CDR1 KGHSH, CDR2 LQKENI. The CDR3 contains 16 residues. V dropped 9 bases and J dropped 0; count of bases not matched to a gene: 8. CDR3 sequence reads: CASSGTGRPTNEKLFF. CDR3 DNA, as far as it was read: TGTGCCAGTTCCGGGACAGGGAGACCAACTAATGAAAAA.

This clone was recorded many times. The read finishes 3 residues shy of the CDR3 end, and the germline J gene is used to complete it. The chain has TRBV2 and TRBJ1-3; no clear D. Trimming pared 2 bases from V and 4 bases from J, leaving 6 bases between. Germline CDR1 and CDR2: SNHLY and FYNNEI. The CDR3 is made up of 13 amino acids. CDR3 bases read: TGTGCCAGCAGTGAAATTCTGGGAAACACC. This gives the protein CASSEILGNT. The full CDR3 reads CASSEILGNTIYF.

This clone has ten or more counts. The sequence runs out 3 residues before the end of the CDR3; the remainder is reconstructed from the germline J gene. V usage is TRBV20-1 and J usage is TRBJ2-1; 13 bases line up with TRBD2. This CDR3 is built from 16 residues. Germline trimming cut 5 bases from V and 3 bases from J; bases unmatched to any gene: 7. The germline V gene has CDR1 DFQATT and CDR2 SNEGSKA (reference sequence). This CDR3 is CSAASGTSGDYNEQFF. CDR3 DNA (partial): TGCAGTGCTGCCTCCGGGACTAGCGGGGACTACAATGAG.

This clone has at least ten counts. The read halts 3 residues ahead of the CDR3 end, with the missing end drawn from the germline J gene. The V gene is TRBV19, the J gene TRBJ2-1; a weak D match, TRBD2 (6 bases). CDR3 length: 12 residues. Deletions cut 10 bases from V and 6 bases from J, with 13 bases between. Germline assignment: CDR1 LNHDA and CDR2 SQIVND (reference sequence). The sequenced part of the CDR3 DNA is TGTGCCACCTCTAGCGTTTTCAATGAG. It yields the protein CATSSVFNE. The entire CDR3 is CATSSVFNEQFF. The entire variable domain, with the rest obtained from reference TRBV19 and TRBJ2-1, is as follows: DGGITQSPKYLFRKEGQNVTLSCEQNLNHDAMYWYRQDPGQGLRLIYYSQIVNDFQKGDIAEGYSVSREKKESFPLTVTSAQKNPTAFYLCATSSVFNEQFFGPGTRLTVL.

This clone was counted many times. Coverage ceases 3 residues before the CDR3 finishes, and the germline J gene fills in the end. The chain joins TRBV5-4 to TRBJ2-3; possible D gene TRBD1, 5 bases. Trimming removed 4 bases from V and 3 bases from J, with 15 bases in between. The V gene's germline CDR1 is SGHNT and CDR2 YYREEE (reference sequence). This CDR3 is 15 amino acids long. CDR3 DNA, as far as it was read: TGTGCCAGCAGCCCGAACGACAGATGGACAGATACG. This codes for CASSPNDRWTDT. The full CDR3 protein is CASSPNDRWTDTQYF.

This clone appeared many times. The CDR3 end falls 3 residues outside the read, so it is completed with the germline J gene. V and J are TRBV5-1 and TRBJ2-2, with D possibly matching TRBD2 (5 bases). Looked up from germline, CDR1 is SGHRS and CDR2 is YFSETQ. Trimming pared 4 bases from V and 6 bases from J, leaving 10 bases between. CDR3 length: 13 amino acids. The part of the CDR3 DNA that was read is TGCGCCAGCAGCGGAACGGGGTCCGGGGAG. Protein product: CASSGTGSGE. The whole CDR3 is CASSGTGSGELFF.

This clone showed up many times. The read finishes 3 residues shy of the CDR3 end, and the germline J gene is used to complete it. This rearrangement joins TRBV6-2 or TRBV6-3 to TRBJ2-7; perhaps TRBD2 as D (6 bases). V dropped 5 bases and J dropped 6 bases, with 11 bases sitting between them. Germline V CDR1 and CDR2: MNHEY, SVGEGT. This CDR3 has 12 residues. CDR3 bases read: TGTGCCAGCAGTCCCGGACTACCCGAG. It encodes CASSPGLPE. Given in full, the CDR3 is CASSPGLPEQYF.

This clone was counted many times. The read terminates 3 residues before the CDR3 end, so the remaining end is supplied by the germline J gene. This chain uses TRBV11-2 with TRBJ2-3; tentative D call: TRBD1 (6 bases). The V end was cut by 2 bases, the J end by 6 bases, with 12 bases between. The CDR3 covers 14 residues. Germline CDR1 reads SGHAT; CDR2 reads FQNNGV. The sequenced CDR3 bases are TGTGCCAGCAGCTTACAGGGGACCCGGGATACG. It is translated as CASSLQGTRDT. Given in full, the CDR3 is CASSLQGTRDTQYF. The variable domain in full, with the rest retrieved from reference TRBV11-2 and TRBJ2-3, is EAGVAQSPRYKIIEKRQSVAFWCNPISGHATLYWYQQILGQGPKLLIQFQNNGVVDDSQLPKDRFSAERLKGVDSTLKIQPAKLEDSAVYLCASSLQGTRDTQYFGPGTRLTVL.

As concerns this clone: Sequencing ends 3 residues short of the CDR3 end; the germline J gene provides the rest. This chain links TRBV7-2 with TRBJ1-2; the D gene is possibly TRBD1 (5 bases). Germline lookup yields CDR1 SGHTA and CDR2 FQGNSA. There are 15 residues in the CDR3. The sequenced part of the CDR3 DNA is TGTGCCAGCAGCTTAGGCGGGGGGAGCACAGATACC. This sequence encodes CASSLGGGSTDT. The entire CDR3 protein reads CASSLGGGSTDTYTF. Looking up the rest from reference TRBV7-2 and TRBJ1-2 gives the full variable domain: GAGVSQSPSNKVTEKGKDVELRCDPISGHTALYWYRQSLGQGLEFLIYFQGNSAPDKSGLPSDRFSAERTGGSVSTLTIQRTQQEDSAVYLCASSLGGGSTDTYTFGSGTRLTVV.

Ten or more counts support this clone. CDR3 bases read: TGCGCCAGCAGCCAAGGTACGCAGGGGGGCTCCTACAATGAG. It specifies CASSQGTQGGSYNE. The complete CDR3 protein is CASSQGTQGGSYNEQFF. The chain couples TRBV4-1 to TRBJ2-1; the D gene is possibly TRBD1 (7 bases). The read ends 3 residues shy of where the CDR3 ends; the end is completed using the germline J gene. CDR1 is MGHRA and CDR2 is YSYEKL in the germline V gene. V was pared by 1 base and J by 0 bases, with 13 bases between. CDR3 length equals 17 residues.

This clone was seen many times. The observed sequence ends 3 residues before the CDR3 terminus, with the missing tail filled in from the germline J gene. The rearrangement uses TRBV2 and TRBJ1-6; no reliable D call. V was clipped by 7 bases and J by 2 bases, with 6 bases between them. The CDR3 is made up of 13 amino acids. Germline CDR1 is SNHLY and CDR2 is FYNNEI. CDR3 bases read: TGTGCCAGCACTGGCCCCTATAATTCACCC. This codes for CASTGPYNSP. The whole CDR3 sequence reads CASTGPYNSPLHF.

This clone was counted at least ten times. The CDR3 extends 3 residues past the end of the read, so its final part is completed from the germline J gene. This chain joins TRBV5-1 and TRBJ2-7; D might be TRBD2 (6 bases). CDR3 length: 13 amino acids. Germline lookup yields CDR1 SGHRS and CDR2 YFSETQ. The V gene lost 0 bases and the J gene lost 3 bases, with 7 bases spanning the gap. The CDR3 bases that were read are TGCGCCAGCAGCTTGGTGGGGGGCTACGAG. Its translation is CASSLVGGYE. The entire CDR3 sequence reads CASSLVGGYEQYF.

This clone was counted ten times or more. The read ends 3 residues shy of where the CDR3 ends; the end is completed using the germline J gene. The V gene is TRBV6-2 or TRBV6-3, the J gene TRBJ1-5, with D perhaps matching TRBD1 (5 bases). Trimming removed 11 bases from V and 6 bases from J, with 14 bases in between. Germline V gene data show CDR1 as MNHEY and CDR2 as SVGEGT. The CDR3 runs to 12 residues. The CDR3 loop is CAAAQGVQPQHF. The CDR3 bases that were read are TGTGCCGCCGCGCAGGGCGTTCAGCCC.